One T cell receptor (beta chain) is described in this entry. Its target is not known. Per the germline V gene, CDR1 is SGHTA and CDR2 is FQGTGA. The CDR3 runs to 13 residues. J lost 6 bases, V lost 0 bases, and 2 bases had no gene match. The libraries were made with immunoSEQ v3.0 at survey level. The assay was immunoSEQ multiplex PCR, and TCRdb's table has in-frame clones only and misses some. The table lists tens of thousands of clones, 80% to 90% of them singletons, with roughly 8% in the top ten. The data originate from a study of long-term antiretroviral therapy in people with HIV. Study-level results: Every time point showed a repertoire led by clones expanded before ART.

This specimen consisted of unsorted PBMCs, obtained 3.2 years before starting antiretroviral therapy. The receptor comes from a man over 45 with HIV. The chain joins TRBV7-3 to TRBJ2-7; 7 bases match TRBD1. The CDR3 sequence is CASSLTSGGEQYF. The CDR3 DNA reads as TGTGCCAGCAGCTTAACTTCAGGGGGCGAGCAGTACTTC. Supplemented by reference TRBV7-3 and TRBJ2-7, the full variable domain reads GAGVSQTPSNKVTEKGKYVELRCDPISGHTALYWYRQSLGQGPEFLIYFQGTGAADDSGLPNDRFFAVRPEGSVSTLKIQRTERGDSAVYLCASSLTSGGEQYFGPGTRLTVT.